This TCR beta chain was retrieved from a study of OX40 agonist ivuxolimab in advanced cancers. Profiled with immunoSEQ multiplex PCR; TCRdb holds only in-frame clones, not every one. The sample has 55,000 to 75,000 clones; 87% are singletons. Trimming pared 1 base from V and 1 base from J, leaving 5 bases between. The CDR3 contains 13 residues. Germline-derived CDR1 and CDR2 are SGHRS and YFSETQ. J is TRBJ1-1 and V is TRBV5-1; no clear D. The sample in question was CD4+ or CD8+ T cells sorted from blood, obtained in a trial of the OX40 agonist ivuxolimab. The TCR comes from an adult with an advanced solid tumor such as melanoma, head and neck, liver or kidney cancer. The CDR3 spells CASSLKANTEAFF. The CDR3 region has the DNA TGCGCCAGCAGCTTGAAAGCGAACACTGAAGCTTTCTTT.